Sequencing of this T cell receptor beta chain was carried out in a study of T cells in Graves' hyperthyroidism and ophthalmopathy. Points from the study as a whole: Most clonotypes expanded in thyroid above 0.001 were likewise present in blood. The model's output predicted ophthalmopathy at a median of 6.5 months prior to onset.

From RNA transcripts, TCR beta CDR3 regions were amplified. The primer set for the first-round RT-PCR of the TCR CDR3 was HTBI. Via MiXCR, TCRdb re-called the multiplex PCR reads, giving one row per CDR3 protein. The sample yields 500,000 to 650,000 distinct CDR3 sequences, 15% to 20% seen once. Exclusion of patients followed from uncontrolled infection, other autoimmune disease, pregnancy or lactation. Note on this clonotype: Its antigen is not identified. Possible read error: a much larger clone is one base away. A read error is likely, as this CDR3 ends without the conserved phenylalanine or tryptophan.

Germline assignment: CDR1 MNHEY and CDR2 SVGAGI. This CDR3 has 16 amino acids. V lost 2 bases to trimming and J lost 5 bases, with 16 bases between them. The sequence was obtained from a woman in her late teens or twenties with Graves' ophthalmopathy. The sample was blood. J is TRBJ1-5 and V is TRBV6-5, with D perhaps TRBD1 (5 bases). The CDR3 sequence is CASSYQADWGDQPQHL. In DNA form, the CDR3 reads TGTGCCAGCAGTTACCAAGCCGACTGGGGGGATCAGCCCCAGCATCTT.